What follows are 15 T cell receptor beta chains derived from one specimen sequenced in a study of cytomegalovirus exposure and HLA in healthy donors. The PCR used 60 Vbeta and 13 Jbeta primers. Generated by immunoSEQ multiplex PCR, the TCRdb table keeps only in-frame clones and is missing some. The data contain more than 95,000 clones, approximately 80% of them seen just once; the ten biggest clones take up approximately 1.3%. The sequenced sample was PBMCs. Every receptor here comes from a man aged 25-45 years in good health and CMV-seronegative.

V gene TRBV18 combines with J gene TRBJ2-1; 8 bases fit TRBD2. The length of the CDR3 is 14 residues. CDR1 KGHSH and CDR2 LQKENI come from the germline V gene. V gave up 3 bases and J gave up 7 bases; unmatched junction bases: 5. The CDR3 reads CASSPGLAGNEQFF. The CDR3 DNA is TGTGCCAGCTCACCCGGACTAGCCGGGAATGAGCAGTTCTTC.

The chain links TRBV6-5 to TRBJ2-2; TRBD1 is a possible D gene (6 bases). CDR3 length: 16 residues. Germline CDR1 reads MNHEY; CDR2 reads SVGAGI. The V and J ends lost 2 bases and 0 bases respectively, with 10 bases between them. The DNA for the CDR3 is TGTGCCAGCAGTTACGGGGACAATCCGAACACCGGGGAGCTGTTTTTT. Translated, it gives CASSYGDNPNTGELFF.

The CDR3 region has the DNA TGTGCCAGCAGCTTAGGACAGGGGTTCTACGAGCAGTACTTC. It specifies CASSLGQGFYEQYF. The rearrangement joins TRBV13 to TRBJ2-7; 7 bases are shared with TRBD1. V was pared by 0 bases and J by 3 bases, with 2 bases of the junction left unmatched. The CDR3 is 14 amino acids. Per the germline V gene, CDR1 is PRHDT and CDR2 is FYEKMQ (reference sequence).

Only a few counts were recorded for this clone. The chain couples TRBV11-2 to TRBJ2-5; D may be TRBD2 (5 bases). The germline V gene has CDR1 SGHAT and CDR2 FQNNGV. Trimming took off 1 base at V and 10 bases at J, with 16 bases between the two ends. The CDR3 runs 14 residues. CDR3 amino acids: CASSLVRGRVVQYF. The CDR3 bases are TGTGCCAGCAGCTTAGTACGGGGAAGGGTTGTCCAGTACTTC. The full variable domain, completed using reference TRBV11-2 and TRBJ2-5, is EAGVAQSPRYKIIEKRQSVAFWCNPISGHATLYWYQQILGQGPKLLIQFQNNGVVDDSQLPKDRFSAERLKGVDSTLKIQPAKLEDSAVYLCASSLVRGRVVQYFGPGTRLLVL.

The rearrangement joins TRBV28 to TRBJ2-5, with 12 bases identical to TRBD2. This CDR3 contains 15 residues. V was clipped by 4 bases and J by 2 bases; unmatched bases: 2. Per germline, CDR1 MDHEN and CDR2 SYDVKM. Here the CDR3 reads CASSSSGRVQETQYF. CDR3 in DNA: TGTGCCAGCAGTTCTAGCGGGAGGGTACAAGAGACCCAGTACTTC. Full variable domain (missing parts from reference TRBV28 and TRBJ2-5): DVKVTQSSRYLVKRTGEKVFLECVQDMDHENMFWYRQDPGLGLRLIYFSYDVKMKEKGDIPEGYSVSREKKERFSLILESASTNQTSMYLCASSSSGRVQETQYFGPGTRLLVL.

The chain links TRBV5-6 to TRBJ1-5, with D maybe TRBD1 (6 bases). The CDR3 consists of 15 residues. Trimming removed 1 base at V and 2 bases at J, with 10 bases between. Germline V gives CDR1 SGHDT, CDR2 YYEEEE. CDR3 coding DNA: TGTGCCAGCAGCTTGAGGCGGACAGGCAATCAGCCCCAGCATTTT. Translation: CASSLRRTGNQPQHF.

The chain links TRBV5-4 to TRBJ2-5; 16 bases are shared with TRBD2. V dropped 4 bases and J dropped 4; count of bases not matched to a gene: 13. Germline V gene data show CDR1 as SGHNT and CDR2 as YYREEE (reference sequence). This CDR3 has 19 amino acids. CDR3 DNA: TGTGCCAGCAGCCTTTCCGGGACTAGCGGGAGGGGGAGGGGAGAGACCCAGTACTTC. Translated: CASSLSGTSGRGRGETQYF. Together with reference TRBV5-4 and TRBJ2-5, the CDR3 gives the full variable domain: ETGVTQSPTHLIKTRGQQVTLRCSSQSGHNTVSWYQQALGQGPQFIFQYYREEENGRGNFPPRFSGLQFPNYSSELNVNALELDDSALYLCASSLSGTSGRGRGETQYFGPGTRLLVL.

The chain carries TRBV7-8 and TRBJ2-1, with a weak D call TRBD1 (6 bases). CDR3 size: 15 residues. The germline V gene encodes CDR1 SGHVS and CDR2 FQNEAQ. Trimming left V 6 bases short and J 7 bases short, with 19 bases between. Here the CDR3 DNA reads TGTGCCAGCAGTTACAGGGATGGGCCGCGAAATGAGCAGTTCTTC. It codes for CASSYRDGPRNEQFF.

This clone was counted a few times. The chain carries TRBV6-5 and TRBJ2-3, with unresolved D. The CDR3 consists of 13 residues. V lost 6 bases, J lost 6 bases, and 13 bases lay in between. Germline lookup yields CDR1 MNHEY and CDR2 SVGAGI. DNA of the CDR3: TGTGCCAGCAGCCCCAGCTTCGGGGATACGCAGTATTTT. Residues: CASSPSFGDTQYF.

This rearrangement joins TRBV27 to TRBJ2-4; D call uncertain. The length of the CDR3 is 14 residues. V gave up 5 bases and J gave up 8 bases, with 16 bases separating them. The V gene's germline CDR1 is MNHEY and CDR2 SMNVEV (reference sequence). CDR3 residues: CASSPSGWADIQYF. DNA of the CDR3: TGTGCCAGCAGTCCGTCCGGATGGGCTGACATTCAGTACTTC.

In this sample, this clone turned up a few times. This chain links TRBV2 with TRBJ2-5; D is perhaps TRBD1 (7 bases). Germline CDR1 reads SNHLY; CDR2 reads FYNNEI. This CDR3 has 14 residues. V was cut by 9 bases and J by 4 bases, with 18 bases left in between. The CDR3 sequence: CARGGWGVGETQYF. The CDR3 bases are TGTGCCAGAGGGGGCTGGGGGGTTGGAGAGACCCAGTACTTC.

The genes are TRBV19 and TRBJ1-1; 9 bases match TRBD1. This CDR3 spans 18 amino acids. J gave up 7 bases and V 6 bases, and 21 bases lay outside the gene matches. Germline CDR1 is LNHDA and CDR2 is SQIVND (reference sequence). The CDR3, as DNA: TGTGCCAGTAGCGCAGGACAGGGGATTCAGATCGGCACTTTTGAAGCTTTCTTT. Translated: CASSAGQGIQIGTFEAFF.

This clone was counted a few times. J is TRBJ1-1 and V is TRBV5-4; D might be TRBD1 (6 bases). This CDR3 region has 15 residues. The germline V gene has CDR1 SGHNT and CDR2 YYREEE (reference sequence). The V end was cut by 4 bases, the J end by 3 bases, with 16 bases between. The CDR3, as DNA: TGTGCCAGCAGCCCAGGGACACGCCCGGACACTGAAGCTTTCTTT. Translating gives CASSPGTRPDTEAFF.

The chain recombines TRBV11-2 with TRBJ2-3; D is perhaps TRBD2 (5 bases). Per germline, CDR1 SGHAT and CDR2 FQNNGV. The CDR3 contains 14 residues. V gave up 5 bases and J gave up 2 bases, with 11 bases separating them. The CDR3 DNA sequence: TGTGCCAGCAGCACGGACTCGTACACAGATACGCAGTATTTT. Its protein product is CASSTDSYTDTQYF.

V gene TRBV4-1 combines with J gene TRBJ2-3, with D tentatively TRBD2 (6 bases). V was trimmed by 10 bases and J by 2 bases, leaving 19 bases between them. Germline V gives CDR1 MGHRA, CDR2 YSYEKL. This CDR3 has 15 amino acids. DNA for the CDR3: TGCGCCACCCGGGGAGTAGCGGCCTCCACAGATACGCAGTATTTT. This translates into CATRGVAASTDTQYF.